This TCR beta chain was obtained from a study of graft-versus-host responses after intestinal transplantation. Clones were read by immunoSEQ multiplex PCR, and TCRdb kept only the in-frame ones, dropping some. Counted here are 70,000 or so clones, about 80% occurring once; the ten biggest clones make up 0.39%. With 8 bases removed from V and 4 bases from J, the gap between germline ends came to 18 bases. The germline gives CDR1 MDHEN, CDR2 SYDVKM. CDR3 size: 15 residues. This clone was seen only once. Its cognate antigen is unknown. The chain couples TRBV28 to TRBJ1-3; TRBD1 is a possible D gene (6 bases). This TCR was sampled from a human donor who was the organ donor for an intestinal transplant. The specimen comprised unstimulated CD4+ T cells sorted from spleen or lymph node cells, sampled before transplant. The CDR3 DNA sequence: TGTGCCAGCCGTGTGGGGGGGGCTAAAGGAAACACCATATATTTT. This sequence encodes CASRVGGAKGNTIYF.